This T cell receptor beta chain was captured by sequencing in a study of somatic mutations in cytotoxic T cells in rheumatoid arthritis (dated by TCRdb to the late 2010s). Notes on the research overall: Sorted V beta1+ cells also underwent TCRB sequencing, and some V beta antibody-stained T-cell populations were flow-sorted at nearly 100% purity on a FACSAria II or Sony SH800. In newly diagnosed rheumatoid arthritis without treatment, the study examined if expanded CD8+ T-cell clones harbor somatic mutations, relying on TCRB deep sequencing to characterize clonality. For about 60 rheumatoid arthritis patients and 20 or so healthy controls, TCRB deep sequencing was carried out. Median age was essentially the same in the patient group and the control group.

Sequencing of TCRB CDR3 was done on genomic DNA with the immunoSEQ assay. From the authors' description of their analysis: Analyses were restricted to productive TCRB rearrangements. Defining a clone by its unique TCRB CDR3 sequence, the study calculated clonality as a productive clonality index derived from Shannon entropy. Repertoire overlap between two samples was calculated from the template counts of each clone relative to total templates per sample. V-gene usage measured by flow cytometry correlated with TCRB sequencing V-gene usage, with a Spearman r of roughly 0.67. TCRdb took over this immuneACCESS table, retaining in-frame rearrangements with V and J assigned. Such tables are incomplete; in checked studies, under half of the missing clones stem from an unresolved V gene, and the remainder is unexplained. That table gives V, J and clone size, and the DNA gave D and trimming. Across this sample there are 15,000 to 20,000 clones, with approximately 80% seen only once. The ten largest clones add up to 8% to 11% of the sample.

Healthy controls were over 15 blood donors whose buffy coats were used, with a median age of about 55 years (range about 20-75) and less than 70% female. On an AutoMACS, CD4+ and CD8+ cells were isolated via positive magnetic bead selection, and their purity was verified by flow cytometry. Peripheral blood mononuclear cells were obtained using density gradient separation with Ficoll-Paque PLUS. DNA was extracted from CD4-enriched, CD8-enriched or PBMC samples with Nucleospin Tissue or Tissue XS kits and quantified with a Qubit 2.0 fluorometer. What the research found in general, with its limitations: The expanded CD8+ clones had unknown antigen targets, and not appearing in virus-specific databases did not rule out that they were virus-specific. The slight underrepresentation of TRBV07 in patients was not corrected for multiple comparisons. In about an eighth of the roughly 60 patients, more than 20% of CD8+ cells belonged to the largest CD8+ clone, while several identical CD8+ TCRB sequences were shared between blood and synovial fluid. CD8+ T-cell clonality did not differ significantly between rheumatoid arthritis patients and age-matched healthy controls. In patients, CD8+ clonality rose with age (Spearman r of about 0.53), which was not the case in healthy controls.

For this clone: It lacks a known antigen. Base qualities are missing; no much larger clone stands one base away.

Here V drops 4 bases and J drops 3 bases, and the junction holds 12 bases not matched to any gene. The germline V gene supplies CDR1 SGHRS and CDR2 YFSETQ. The CDR3 has 17 amino acids, counting the end cysteine and phenylalanine. Only the CDR3 DNA is retained, 51 bases long and in frame from the first base. The sequencing sample was made of CD8+ T cells sorted from blood. The chain is assembled from TRBV5-1 and TRBJ2-7, and 11 junction bases match TRBD1. The receptor was isolated from a woman in her 50s in good health. The CDR3 here reads CASSLKAAGTGGYEQYF. The DNA is as follows: TGCGCCAGCAGCCTAAAGGCCGCCGGGACAGGGGGCTACGAGCAGTACTTC.